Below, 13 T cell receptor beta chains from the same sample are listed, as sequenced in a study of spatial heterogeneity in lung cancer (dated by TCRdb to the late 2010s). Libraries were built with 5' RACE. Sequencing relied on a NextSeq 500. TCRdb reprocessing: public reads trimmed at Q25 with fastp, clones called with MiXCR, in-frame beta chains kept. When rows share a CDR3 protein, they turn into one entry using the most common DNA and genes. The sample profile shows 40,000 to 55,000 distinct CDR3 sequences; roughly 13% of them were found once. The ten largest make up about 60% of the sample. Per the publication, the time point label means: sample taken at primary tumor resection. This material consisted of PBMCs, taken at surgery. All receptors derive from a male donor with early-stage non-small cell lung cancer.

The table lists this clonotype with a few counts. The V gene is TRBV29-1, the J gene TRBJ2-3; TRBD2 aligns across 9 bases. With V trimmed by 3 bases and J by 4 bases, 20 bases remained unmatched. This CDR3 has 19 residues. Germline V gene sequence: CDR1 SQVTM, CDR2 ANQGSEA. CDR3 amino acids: CSVEGRGASGMLMADTQYF. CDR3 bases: TGCAGCGTTGAGGGAAGGGGGGCTAGCGGGATGTTGATGGCAGATACGCAGTATTTT.

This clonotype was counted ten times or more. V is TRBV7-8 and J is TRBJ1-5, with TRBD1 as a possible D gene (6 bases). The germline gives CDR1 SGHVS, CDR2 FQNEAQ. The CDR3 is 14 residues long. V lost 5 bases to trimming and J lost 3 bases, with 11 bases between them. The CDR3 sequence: CASSHTGNNQPQHF. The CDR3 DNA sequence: TGTGCCAGCAGCCATACAGGGAACAATCAGCCCCAGCATTTT.

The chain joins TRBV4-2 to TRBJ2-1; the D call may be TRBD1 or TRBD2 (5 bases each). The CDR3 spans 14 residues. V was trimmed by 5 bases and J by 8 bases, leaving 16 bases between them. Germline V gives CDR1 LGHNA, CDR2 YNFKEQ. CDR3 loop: CASSYRPGTDEQFF. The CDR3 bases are TGTGCCAGCAGCTACCGACCGGGGACGGATGAGCAGTTCTTC.

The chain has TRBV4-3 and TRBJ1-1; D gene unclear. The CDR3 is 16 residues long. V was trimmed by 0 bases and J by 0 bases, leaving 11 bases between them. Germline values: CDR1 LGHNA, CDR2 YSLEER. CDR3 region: CASSQDGRQMNTEAFF. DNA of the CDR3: TGCGCCAGCAGCCAAGATGGCAGACAAATGAACACTGAAGCTTTCTTT.

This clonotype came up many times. CDR3: CSVAGGLAGERLQETQYF. For the CDR3, the DNA is TGCAGCGTTGCCGGGGGACTAGCGGGAGAGAGGCTCCAAGAGACCCAGTACTTC. The V and J genes are TRBV29-1 and TRBJ2-5, with 14 bases lining up with TRBD2. V shed 4 bases and J 1 base; nucleotides not matched to a gene: 11. The CDR3 length is 18 residues. From germline, CDR1 is SQVTM and CDR2 ANQGSEA. The complete variable domain, with remaining parts taken from reference TRBV29-1 and TRBJ2-5, reads SAVISQKPSRDICQRGTSLTIQCQVDSQVTMMFWYRQQPGQSLTLIATANQGSEATYESGFVIDKFPISRPNLTFSTLTVSNMSPEDSSIYLCSVAGGLAGERLQETQYFGPGTRLLVL.

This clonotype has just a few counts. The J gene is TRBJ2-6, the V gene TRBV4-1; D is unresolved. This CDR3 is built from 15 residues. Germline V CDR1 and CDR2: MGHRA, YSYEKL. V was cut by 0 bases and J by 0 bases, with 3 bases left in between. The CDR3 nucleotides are TGCGCCAGCAGCCAAGATATCTCTGGGGCCAACGTCCTGACTTTC. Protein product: CASSQDISGANVLTF.

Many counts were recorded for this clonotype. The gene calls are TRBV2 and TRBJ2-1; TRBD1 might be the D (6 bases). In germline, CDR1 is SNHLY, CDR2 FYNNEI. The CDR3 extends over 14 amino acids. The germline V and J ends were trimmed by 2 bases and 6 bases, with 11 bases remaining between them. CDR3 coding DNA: TGTGCCAGCAGTGAACGGCTAGGGGGCAATGAGCAGTTCTTC. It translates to CASSERLGGNEQFF.

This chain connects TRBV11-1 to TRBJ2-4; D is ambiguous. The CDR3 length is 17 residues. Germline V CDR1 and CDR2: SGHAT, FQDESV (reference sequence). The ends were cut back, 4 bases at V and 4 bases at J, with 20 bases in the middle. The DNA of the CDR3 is TGTGCCAGCAGCTCGGAACCGGGCCTCTATAATAAAAACATTCAGTACTTC. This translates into CASSSEPGLYNKNIQYF.

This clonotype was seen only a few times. The CDR3 region has the DNA TGTGCCTCGAGGACAGCCATTTATAGCAATCAGCCCCAGCATTTT. This sequence encodes CASRTAIYSNQPQHF. The V and J genes are TRBV19 and TRBJ1-5; tentative D call: TRBD1 (6 bases). CDR1 is LNHDA, CDR2 SQIVND, per germline (reference sequence). The CDR3 contains 15 residues. V was shortened by 11 bases and J by 0 bases, with 17 bases between the two germline ends.

CDR3 coding DNA: TGCGCCAGCAGCTGGCCCATAGCGGGGGGCTCCACAGATACGCAGTATTTT. This encodes CASSWPIAGGSTDTQYF. This chain links TRBV5-1 with TRBJ2-3, with 10 bases that match TRBD2. CDR3 length equals 17 residues. V was clipped by 3 bases and J by 2 bases; unmatched bases: 9. Germline CDR1 SGHRS, CDR2 YFSETQ.

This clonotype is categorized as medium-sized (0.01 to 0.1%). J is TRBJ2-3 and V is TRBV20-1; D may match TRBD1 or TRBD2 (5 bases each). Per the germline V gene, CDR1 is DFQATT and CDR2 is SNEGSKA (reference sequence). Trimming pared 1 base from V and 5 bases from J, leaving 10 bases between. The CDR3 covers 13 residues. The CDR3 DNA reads TGCAGTGCTAGAGGGGACGGGATAGATACGCAGTATTTT. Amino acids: CSARGDGIDTQYF.

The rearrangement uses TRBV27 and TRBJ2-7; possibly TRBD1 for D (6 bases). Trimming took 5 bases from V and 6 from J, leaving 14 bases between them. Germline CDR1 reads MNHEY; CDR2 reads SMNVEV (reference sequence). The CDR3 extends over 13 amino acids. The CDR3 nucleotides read TGTGCCAGCAGTATCTCAGGGGCTGGCGAGCAGTACTTC. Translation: CASSISGAGEQYF.

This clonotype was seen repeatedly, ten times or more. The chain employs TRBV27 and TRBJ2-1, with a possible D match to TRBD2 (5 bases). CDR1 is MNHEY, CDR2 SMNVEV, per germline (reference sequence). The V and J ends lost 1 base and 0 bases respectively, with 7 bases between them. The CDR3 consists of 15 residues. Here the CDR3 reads CASSLFGSSYNEQFF. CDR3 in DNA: TGTGCCAGCAGTTTATTTGGGAGCTCCTACAATGAGCAGTTCTTC.